Listed below are T cell receptor beta chains from one sample, sequenced in a study of T cells in Graves' hyperthyroidism and ophthalmopathy. TCRdb re-called the multiplex PCR reads through MiXCR, storing one row per CDR3 protein. The table has 350,000 to 400,000 distinct CDR3 sequences, 15% seen once; the top ten hold 30% to 35%. The sequencing input was blood. Every receptor here comes from a woman aged 25 to 39 with Graves' hyperthyroidism. Each CDR3 is given with its conserved first and last residue. The D gene is left open where the match is weak. For some rows the clone size is stated as once, few or many, or as a class when expanded; others skip it.

clone_size: many
j_call: TRBJ2-1
v_call: TRBV3-1
d_call: TRBD2
cdr3_aa: CASSQGAGGRGEQFF
cdr3_nt: TGTGCCAGCAGCCAAGGAGCGGGAGGGCGTGGTGAGCAGTTCTTC

clone_size: few
j_call: TRBJ2-3
v_call: TRBV18
d_call: TRBD2
cdr3_aa: CASSPRVETSGREFTDTQYF
cdr3_nt: TGTGCCAGCTCACCACGCGTTGAAACTAGCGGGAGAGAGTTTACAGATACGCAGTATTTT

clone_size: NA
j_call: TRBJ2-1
v_call: TRBV25-1
d_call: TRBD2
cdr3_aa: CASSSGGGDEQFF
cdr3_nt: TGTGCCAGCAGTTCCGGGGGGGGGGATGAGCAGTTCTTC

clone_size: many
j_call: TRBJ2-5
v_call: TRBV12-3/TRBV12-4
d_call: TRBD1
cdr3_aa: CASSPALRQGETQYF
cdr3_nt: TGTGCCAGCAGTCCAGCACTTAGACAGGGTGAGACCCAGTACTTC

clone_size: many
j_call: TRBJ2-1
v_call: TRBV7-8
d_call: NA
cdr3_aa: CASSSTRDNEQFF
cdr3_nt: TGTGCCAGCAGCTCGACTAGGGACAATGAGCAGTTCTTC

clone_size: many
j_call: TRBJ2-1
v_call: TRBV25-1
d_call: TRBD2
cdr3_aa: CASSDSRTSEHNEQFF
cdr3_nt: TGTGCCAGCAGTGACTCCCGGACTAGCGAGCACAATGAGCAGTTCTTC

clone_size: many
j_call: TRBJ1-1
v_call: TRBV20-1
d_call: NA
cdr3_aa: CSALMGTSNTEAFF
cdr3_nt: TGCAGTGCCCTGATGGGGACGTCAAACACTGAAGCTTTCTTT

clone_size: NA
j_call: TRBJ2-7
v_call: TRBV7-3
d_call: TRBD1
cdr3_aa: CASSPWGQPQSYEQYF
cdr3_nt: TGTGCCAGCAGCCCATGGGGACAGCCACAATCCTACGAGCAGTACTTC

clone_size: many
j_call: TRBJ2-5
v_call: TRBV12-3/TRBV12-4
d_call: NA
cdr3_aa: CASRSTGDRETQYF
cdr3_nt: TGTGCCAGCAGGTCCACGGGGGACCGAGAGACCCAGTACTTC

clone_size: NA
j_call: TRBJ2-1
v_call: TRBV7-9
d_call: TRBD2
cdr3_aa: CASSLALSGRASNEQFF
cdr3_nt: TGTGCCAGCAGCTTAGCTCTTAGCGGGAGGGCCTCCAATGAGCAGTTCTTC

clone_size: many
j_call: TRBJ1-1
v_call: TRBV30
d_call: NA
cdr3_aa: CACPGRMNTEAFF
cdr3_nt: TGTGCCTGCCCTGGACGGATGAACACTGAAGCTTTCTTT

clone_size: NA
j_call: TRBJ2-6
v_call: TRBV20-1
d_call: TRBD1
cdr3_aa: CSARDRGSSGANVLTF
cdr3_nt: TGCAGTGCCCGGGACAGGGGTAGCTCTGGGGCCAACGTCCTGACTTTC

clone_size: many
j_call: TRBJ2-2
v_call: TRBV2
d_call: NA
cdr3_aa: CASSLTVTGELFF
cdr3_nt: TGTGCCAGCAGTCTGACTGTCACCGGGGAGCTGTTTTTT

clone_size: many
j_call: TRBJ2-3
v_call: TRBV18
d_call: NA
cdr3_aa: CASSDSGTRGLADTQYF
cdr3_nt: TGTGCCAGCTCCGACTCAGGGACCCGAGGATTGGCAGATACGCAGTATTTT

clone_size: NA
j_call: TRBJ1-1
v_call: TRBV9
d_call: NA
cdr3_aa: CASSEDSKPGTEAFF
cdr3_nt: TGTGCCAGCAGCGAGGACAGTAAGCCGGGAACTGAAGCTTTCTTT

clone_size: many
j_call: TRBJ1-2
v_call: TRBV2
d_call: NA
cdr3_aa: CASTRQPGPGGGYTF
cdr3_nt: TGTGCCAGCACCCGCCAACCGGGACCCGGAGGGGGCTACACCTTC

clone_size: many
j_call: TRBJ2-3
v_call: TRBV12-3/TRBV12-4
d_call: NA
cdr3_aa: CASSLAGGSSTDTQYF
cdr3_nt: TGTGCCAGCAGTTTAGCGGGGGGATCAAGCACAGATACGCAGTATTTT

clone_size: many
j_call: TRBJ1-1
v_call: TRBV28
d_call: NA
cdr3_aa: CASSLLGTLENTEAFF
cdr3_nt: TGTGCCAGCAGTTTATTGGGGACTCTGGAGAACACTGAAGCTTTCTTT